Below are 26 T cell receptor beta chains sequenced from a single sample in a study of a mutant IDH1 vaccine in newly diagnosed glioma. The time point here: week 47, end of study. Each vaccine dose was 300 ug of mutant IDH1 20-mer peptide, with topical imiquimod. These receptors have no identified antigens. Only in-frame clones appear in the TCRdb table, and some are missing; sequencing was by immunoSEQ multiplex PCR. The table lists tens of thousands of clones, 82% of them singletons. Material: PBMCs, obtained from a glioma patient whose treatment included an IDH1 peptide vaccine. These receptors all come from a man aged 18 to 29 with glioma. Some clones in this sample may be carry-over from other donors' samples.

This clone was seen a few times. V usage is TRBV9 and J usage is TRBJ1-1, with D perhaps matching TRBD1 (6 bases). This CDR3 spans 17 amino acids. With 0 bases removed from V and 0 bases from J, the gap between germline ends came to 15 bases. In germline, CDR1 is SGDLS, CDR2 YYNGEE. CDR3 in amino acids: CASSVDTGNILNTEAFF. The CDR3 DNA sequence: TGTGCCAGCAGCGTAGATACAGGGAATATATTGAACACTGAAGCTTTCTTT.

The gene calls are TRBV27 and TRBJ1-6; D unclear. CDR3 length: 16 amino acids. Trimming shortened V by 3 bases and J by 7 bases, and 16 bases separated the two germline ends. The germline CDR1 and CDR2 sequences are MNHEY and SMNVEV (reference sequence). The CDR3 sequence is CASSLYGRAVNSPLHF. The CDR3 nucleotides read TGTGCCAGCAGTTTGTATGGACGGGCAGTAAATTCACCCCTCCACTTT.

This clone was detected a few times. DNA of the CDR3: TGTGCCAGCTCACCAAACGGGAACACTGAAGCTTTCTTT. Protein: CASSPNGNTEAFF. V gene TRBV18 combines with J gene TRBJ1-1; D call uncertain. The V end was cut by 2 bases, the J end by 1 base, with 5 bases between. The germline CDR1 and CDR2 sequences are KGHSH and LQKENI. The CDR3 covers 13 residues.

The CDR3 DNA sequence: TGTGCCAGCAGCCAAGATCAAGGCCCCGGGGAGCTGTTTTTT. It specifies CASSQDQGPGELFF. The chain employs TRBV4-2 and TRBJ2-2; D is ambiguous. Germline V gene data show CDR1 as LGHNA and CDR2 as YNFKEQ. V gave up 0 bases and J gave up 6 bases, with 8 bases separating them. The length of the CDR3 is 14 residues.

CDR3 in amino acids: CASIETAMNTEAFF. DNA of the CDR3: TGTGCCAGCATAGAGACAGCGATGAACACTGAAGCTTTCTTT. V gene TRBV2 combines with J gene TRBJ1-1; weak D call: TRBD1 (5 bases). Germline V CDR1 and CDR2: SNHLY, FYNNEI. The CDR3 runs to 14 residues. Trimming cost V 7 bases and J 0 bases, with 12 bases left between them.

V and J are TRBV30 and TRBJ2-2; D remains unclear. The length of the CDR3 is 12 residues. The V and J ends lost 6 bases and 6 bases respectively, with 11 bases between them. The germline V gene has CDR1 GTSNPN and CDR2 SVGIG (reference sequence). The CDR3 sequence: CACSRTAGELFF. CDR3 DNA: TGTGCCTGTTCCAGGACCGCCGGGGAGCTGTTTTTT. Based on the CDR3 plus reference TRBV30 and TRBJ2-2, the full variable domain is SQTIHQWPATLVQPVGSPLSLECTVEGTSNPNLYWYRQAAGRGLQLLFYSVGIGQISSEVPQNLSASRPQDRQFILSSKKLLLSDSGFYLCACSRTAGELFFGEGSRLTVL.

This clone has a handful of counts. This chain connects TRBV4-1 to TRBJ1-2; D gene uncertain. V shed 0 bases and J shed 5 bases, with 7 bases lying between them. The CDR3 sequence is 13 residues long. CDR1 and CDR2 (germline): MGHRA, YSYEKL. The CDR3 coding sequence is TGCGCCAGCAGCCAAGAAGGGAGATATGGCTACACCTTC. Translated: CASSQEGRYGYTF.

The rearrangement uses TRBV2 and TRBJ2-7; 7 bases are a match to TRBD2. V shed 6 bases, J shed 7 bases, and the junction held 12 bases outside the gene matches. Germline V lookup: CDR1 SNHLY, CDR2 FYNNEI. The CDR3 runs to 14 residues. The CDR3 region is CASSPSGGRIEQYF. The CDR3 DNA reads as TGTGCCAGCAGCCCCTCGGGGGGACGTATAGAGCAGTACTTC.

J is TRBJ1-6 and V is TRBV7-2, with 7 positions matching TRBD1. Trimming took 3 bases from V and 7 from J; bases not matched to a gene: 3. The length of the CDR3 is 14 residues. Germline-derived CDR1 and CDR2 are SGHTA and FQGNSA. The CDR3: CASSLRRGNSPLHF. CDR3 bases: TGTGCCAGCAGCTTGCGCAGGGGGAATTCACCCCTCCACTTT. The entire variable domain, with the rest obtained from reference TRBV7-2 and TRBJ1-6, is as follows: GAGVSQSPSNKVTEKGKDVELRCDPISGHTALYWYRQSLGQGLEFLIYFQGNSAPDKSGLPSDRFSAERTGGSVSTLTIQRTQQEDSAVYLCASSLRRGNSPLHFGNGTRLTVT.

In its sample, this clone ranks as medium-sized. V and J are TRBV5-6 and TRBJ1-1; no definite D call. Trimming pared 1 base from V and 1 base from J, leaving 14 bases between. This CDR3 contains 16 residues. The germline gives CDR1 SGHDT, CDR2 YYEEEE. The CDR3 nucleotides are TGTGCCAGCAGCTTGTTTGGCCGGGGAGGGAACACTGAAGCTTTCTTT. It translates to CASSLFGRGGNTEAFF.

The gene calls are TRBV7-2 and TRBJ2-1, with TRBD2 matching over 7 bases. Germline trimming cut 1 base from V and 5 bases from J; bases unmatched to any gene: 5. The CDR3 contains 15 residues. Germline V gene data show CDR1 as SGHTA and CDR2 as FQGNSA. The CDR3 spells CASSLERGSNNEQFF. CDR3 DNA sequence: TGTGCCAGCAGCTTAGAGCGGGGTTCCAACAATGAGCAGTTCTTC.

The chain recombines TRBV4-3 with TRBJ1-2; D is uncertain. V shed 3 bases and J shed 4 bases, with 12 bases lying between them. This CDR3 comprises 14 residues. Germline V gives CDR1 LGHNA, CDR2 YSLEER. For the CDR3, the DNA is TGCGCCAGCAGCCATCCCGGACTCAGCTATGGCTACACCTTC. Its protein is CASSHPGLSYGYTF.

This clone was detected only once. The chain is built from TRBV7-2 and TRBJ1-1; D gene ambiguous. The CDR3 extends over 13 amino acids. Germline V gene lookup returns CDR1 SGHTA and CDR2 FQGNSA. The germline V and J ends were trimmed by 3 bases and 5 bases, with 10 bases remaining between them. The CDR3 here is CASSFLGRTEAFF. The CDR3 DNA reads TGTGCCAGCAGCTTTTTGGGCAGAACTGAAGCTTTCTTT.

The rearrangement uses TRBV10-2 and TRBJ2-1, with D perhaps being TRBD1 or TRBD2 (6 bases each). Trimming took 3 bases from V and 10 from J, leaving 16 bases between them. The CDR3 is 14 residues long. Germline CDR1 is WSHSY and CDR2 is SAAADI. CDR3 region: CASSDGGRIVEQFF. The DNA for the CDR3 is TGCGCCAGCAGTGACGGGGGCCGGATCGTCGAGCAGTTCTTC.

Written as DNA, the CDR3 is TGTGCCAGCAGCCGACCTTGGAGGGGCACAGATACGCAGTATTTT. Translation gives CASSRPWRGTDTQYF. This chain links TRBV7-8 with TRBJ2-3; possible D gene TRBD2, 6 bases. V was clipped by 5 bases and J by 1 base, with 13 bases between them. CDR3 size: 15 residues. Per germline, CDR1 SGHVS and CDR2 FQNEAQ.

The CDR3 sequence is CAWGNVWGTEAFF. For the CDR3, the DNA is TGTGCCTGGGGCAACGTTTGGGGCACTGAAGCTTTCTTT. The J gene is TRBJ1-1, the V gene TRBV30, with D hard to call. The V end was cut by 5 bases, the J end by 4 bases, with 14 bases between. Germline loops: CDR1 GTSNPN, CDR2 SVGIG (reference sequence). This CDR3 region has 13 residues.

The V gene is TRBV5-4, the J gene TRBJ2-7, with 8 bases identical to TRBD1. CDR1 is SGHNT and CDR2 is YYREEE in the germline V gene (reference sequence). The CDR3 loop spans 16 amino acids. The trim removed 4 bases at V and 0 bases at J, leaving 9 bases unmatched. The CDR3 is CASSDVRQGASYEQYF. DNA of the CDR3: TGTGCCAGCAGCGACGTGCGGCAGGGGGCCTCCTACGAGCAGTACTTC.

This clone occurred once. One end of the junction is discordant with germline, which a read error may explain. The chain joins TRBV27 to TRBJ2-1, with 12 bases identical to TRBD1. The CDR3 runs 13 residues. Germline CDR1 reads MNHEY; CDR2 reads SMNVEV (reference sequence). The CDR3, as DNA: TGTGTCAGCACGGGACAGGGGGCCTATGAGCAGTTCTTC. It yields the protein CVSTGQGAYEQFF.

V is TRBV7-2 and J is TRBJ2-3, with D possibly TRBD2 on 6 matching bases. CDR3 length: 16 amino acids. In germline, CDR1 is SGHTA, CDR2 FQGNSA. The ends were cut back, 5 bases at V and 7 bases at J, with 22 bases in the middle. Written as DNA, the CDR3 is TGTGCCAGCAGCCGGTTCATAGGCGGGGCCCGCAATACGCAGTATTTT. This encodes CASSRFIGGARNTQYF.

This clone was counted a few times. The V call is TRBV9, the J call TRBJ2-3; 8 nucleotides agree with TRBD2. The germline gives CDR1 SGDLS, CDR2 YYNGEE. The V segment lost 4 bases and the J segment 4 bases; nucleotides outside the gene matches: 5. The CDR3 covers 14 residues. The CDR3 region has the DNA TGTGCCAGCAGCCGGACTAGCCCTCCAGATACGCAGTATTTT. Residues: CASSRTSPPDTQYF.

The chain combines TRBV6-5 with TRBJ2-7; tentatively, D is TRBD1 (6 bases). With 2 bases removed from V and 2 bases from J, the gap between germline ends came to 10 bases. The V gene's germline CDR1 is MNHEY and CDR2 SVGAGI. This CDR3 has 14 amino acids. The CDR3 region is CASSYVRGTYEQYF. The CDR3 DNA follows: TGTGCCAGCAGTTACGTCAGGGGAACCTACGAGCAGTACTTC.

This chain links TRBV9 with TRBJ2-7, with 11 nucleotides matching TRBD2. The CDR3 has 15 residues. V gave up 3 bases and J gave up 1 base; unmatched junction bases: 3. Germline V gene sequence: CDR1 SGDLS, CDR2 YYNGEE. The CDR3 loop reads CASSGGTSGSYEQYF. CDR3 coding DNA: TGTGCCAGCAGCGGCGGGACTAGCGGATCCTACGAGCAGTACTTC. The variable domain in full, completed from reference TRBV9 and TRBJ2-7, reads DSGVTQTPKHLITATGQRVTLRCSPRSGDLSVYWYQQSLDQGLQFLIQYYNGEERAKGNILERFSAQQFPDLHSELNLSSLELGDSALYFCASSGGTSGSYEQYFGPGTRLTVT.

This clone came up once. The rearrangement joins TRBV5-4 to TRBJ2-5; 7 bases map to TRBD2. The trim removed 4 bases at V and 4 bases at J, leaving 7 bases unmatched. The CDR3 extends over 14 amino acids. The V gene's germline CDR1 is SGHNT and CDR2 YYREEE (reference sequence). CDR3 DNA sequence: TGTGCCAGCAGCCCGGGCGGGAGCGGAGAGACCCAGTACTTC. Translating it yields CASSPGGSGETQYF.

The rearrangement joins TRBV25-1 to TRBJ1-2, with D possibly TRBD1 on 5 matching bases. V lost 6 bases to trimming and J lost 7 bases, with 6 bases between them. Germline CDR1 is MGHDK and CDR2 is SYGVNS. This CDR3 region has 10 residues. The CDR3 region has the DNA TGTGCCAGCAGGGGACGTGGCTACACCTTC. Its protein is CASRGRGYTF.

The chain carries TRBV5-6 and TRBJ1-1, with 7 bases fitting TRBD1. Germline values: CDR1 SGHDT, CDR2 YYEEEE. This CDR3 has 15 amino acids. Trimming cost V 4 bases and J 4 bases; bases outside gene matches: 10. The CDR3 region is CASSPSGQAGTEAFF. The CDR3 nucleotides are TGTGCCAGCAGCCCTTCCGGACAGGCGGGCACTGAAGCTTTCTTT.

The rearrangement links TRBV27 to TRBJ1-5; TRBD1 matches at 8 bases. Looked up from germline, CDR1 is MNHEY and CDR2 is SMNVEV (reference sequence). The CDR3 has 15 amino acids. Unmatched junction bases numbered 4, after V lost 6 bases and J lost 0 bases. This CDR3 reads CASRRDRGSNQPQHF. In DNA form, the CDR3 reads TGTGCCAGCAGGAGAGACAGGGGTAGCAATCAGCCCCAGCATTTT.